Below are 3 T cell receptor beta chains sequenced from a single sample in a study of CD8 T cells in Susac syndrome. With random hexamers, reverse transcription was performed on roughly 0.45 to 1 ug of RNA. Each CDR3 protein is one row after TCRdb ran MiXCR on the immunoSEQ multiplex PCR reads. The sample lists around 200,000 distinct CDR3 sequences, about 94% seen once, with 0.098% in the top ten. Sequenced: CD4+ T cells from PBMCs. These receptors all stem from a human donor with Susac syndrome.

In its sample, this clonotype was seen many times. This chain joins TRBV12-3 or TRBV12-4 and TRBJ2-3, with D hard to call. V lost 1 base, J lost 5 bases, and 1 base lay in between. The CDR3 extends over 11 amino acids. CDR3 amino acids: CASSLGDTQYF. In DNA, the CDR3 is TGTGCCAGCAGTTTAGGAGATACGCAGTATTTT.

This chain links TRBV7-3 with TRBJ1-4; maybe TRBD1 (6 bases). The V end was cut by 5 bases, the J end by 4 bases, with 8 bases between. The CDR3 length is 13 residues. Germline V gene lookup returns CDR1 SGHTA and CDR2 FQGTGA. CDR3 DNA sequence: TGTGCCAGCAGCCAGGGGAATAATGAAAAACTGTTTTTT. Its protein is CASSQGNNEKLFF.

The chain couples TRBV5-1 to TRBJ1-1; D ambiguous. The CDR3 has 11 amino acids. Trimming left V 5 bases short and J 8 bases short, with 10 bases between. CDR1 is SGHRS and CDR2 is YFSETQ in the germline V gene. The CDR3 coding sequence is TGCGCCAGCAGAAGGGAAAGAGAAGCTTTCTTT. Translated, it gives CASRREREAFF.